This TCR beta chain comes out of a study of blood T cell repertoires in COVID-19 (dated by TCRdb to 2020 to 2022). Regarding the study in general: Collaborator samples came from the United States, Italy and Spain and covered acute and convalescent phases of COVID-19. The material from the prospective study consisted of cDNA or gDNA derived from T cells, B-cell-depleted T cells, or PBMCs. The dataset comprised deeply sampled blood TCRbeta repertoires from subjects exposed to, actively infected with, or recovered from COVID-19. Samples were obtained from the ongoing ImmuneRACE study (first 160 participants) and from approximately 1,200 subjects provided by 6 global collaborators. The repertoires were released in a freely available public database intended as a resource for research on the immune response to SARS-CoV-2. A de-identified subject ID, COVID-19 status, age in years and sex were almost always included in the sample metadata. Where available, HLA class I and class II types were taken from metadata supplied by the sample provider and were not determined by assay-based typing. Broad study findings and their caveats: Clinical and demographic metadata were provided uncurated, with the amount varying by source and participant.

Whole blood was collected in K2EDTA tubes by collaborating institutions according to the institutions' own protocols. Collaborator samples were shipped for TCRbeta analysis as frozen whole blood, isolated PBMCs, or DNA extracted from either sample type. TCRbeta CDR3 regions were amplified from genomic DNA by means of the immunoSEQ Assay, a bias-controlled multiplex PCR. Under the source paper's analysis protocol: Within the assay, amplification of reference gene primers was used to estimate how many nucleated cells each sample contained. To quantify the absolute abundance of each unique TCRbeta CDR3 rearrangement, sequence reads were collapsed and filtered. Productive Simpson clonality was computed per sample as the square root of Simpson's diversity index over productive rearrangements. In its TCRdb copy, this immuneACCESS table keeps in-frame sequences only and misses some clones. Where compared with another copy, unresolved V genes explain less than half of these, and the others have no known cause. V, J and clone size derive from that table, while D and trimming were established from the DNA sequence. The sample profile shows 300,000 to 400,000 clones; around 87% of them were found once. The biggest ten clones account for 1% of the sample.

The CDR3 covers 11 residues, taking in both the cysteine and the phenylalanine. Left in the record is the CDR3 DNA by itself, 33 bases read in frame from the first base. The junction shows trimming of 4 bases on V and 9 bases on J, and the gene matches do not reach 1 base of it. The germline V gene yields SGHTS for CDR1 and YDEGEE for CDR2. In regard to this clone: Its antigen is not yet known. Within one base of it there is no much larger clone, and no base qualities were kept.

This clonotype was sampled from a man aged 50 to 60 with active or convalescent COVID-19. Specimen: peripheral blood. In this chain, TRBV5-8 is recombined with TRBJ1-5; TRBD1 matches 7 bases in the middle. This receptor has the CDR3 CASSRQGPQHF. Read as DNA, the sequence is TGTGCCAGCAGCCGACAGGGGCCCCAGCATTTT. The reference TRBV5-8 and TRBJ1-5 proteins fill in what lies around the CDR3, so the full variable domain reads EAGVTQSPTHLIKTRGQQATLRCSPISGHTSVYWYQQALGLGLQFLLWYDEGEERNRGNFPPRFSGRQFPNYSSELNVNALELEDSALYLCASSRQGPQHFGDGTRLSIL.